The 25 T cell receptor beta chains given below trace back to one sample, sequenced in a study of blood T cell repertoires in COVID-19. Generated by immunoSEQ multiplex PCR, the TCRdb table keeps only in-frame clones and is missing some. The table records around 180,000 clones, around 83% of them present only once. Sequencing was done on a sample of peripheral blood. The source is a human donor in a cohort sampled during active COVID-19.

V is TRBV5-1 and J is TRBJ2-7; D remains unclear. V was shortened by 0 bases and J by 0 bases, with 4 bases between the two germline ends. The CDR3 has 13 amino acids. Germline values: CDR1 SGHRS, CDR2 YFSETQ. CDR3 nucleotide sequence: TGCGCCAGCAGCTTGGACATCTCCTACGAGCAGTACTTC. Its protein product is CASSLDISYEQYF.

The chain uses TRBV30 and TRBJ1-1, with 7 bases matching TRBD1. Germline V CDR1 and CDR2: GTSNPN, SVGIG (reference sequence). This CDR3 has 13 residues. The V and J ends lost 3 bases and 1 base, in that order; junction bases with no gene match: 2. CDR3 sequence reads: CAWRDRSNTEAFF. The CDR3 nucleotides read TGTGCCTGGAGGGACAGGTCGAACACTGAAGCTTTCTTT.

The chain combines TRBV12-3 or TRBV12-4 with TRBJ1-5, with D perhaps TRBD1 (5 bases). The germline V and J ends were trimmed by 1 base and 12 bases, with 7 bases remaining between them. CDR3 length: 11 amino acids. CDR3 amino acids: CASSLVGHQHF. CDR3 in DNA: TGTGCCAGCAGTTTAGTGGGGCACCAGCATTTT.

This clone was seen more than once but under ten times. The chain uses TRBV25-1 and TRBJ1-1; D unclear. From germline, CDR1 is MGHDK and CDR2 SYGVNS. V was cut by 7 bases and J by 1 base, with 10 bases left in between. This CDR3 has 13 amino acids. CDR3 nucleotide sequence: TGTGCCAGCATTGGGCTGTCGAACACTGAAGCTTTCTTT. Protein: CASIGLSNTEAFF.

The J gene is TRBJ1-2, the V gene TRBV29-1; D is uncertain. Trimming left V 4 bases short and J 2 bases short, with 5 bases between. This CDR3 spans 11 amino acids. Looked up from germline, CDR1 is SQVTM and CDR2 is ANQGSEA. CDR3 bases: TGCAGCGTTGGGCGGAACTATGGCTACACCTTC. This gives the protein CSVGRNYGYTF.

This clone showed up just a few times. The V and J genes are TRBV5-5 and TRBJ2-5; a weak D match, TRBD1 (6 bases). Germline V gene lookup returns CDR1 SGHKS and CDR2 YYEKEE (reference sequence). The CDR3 contains 16 residues. Trimming removed 4 bases at V and 0 bases at J, with 16 bases between. CDR3 residues: CASSEAGAQNQETQYF. The CDR3 coding sequence is TGTGCCAGCAGCGAAGCAGGGGCGCAAAACCAAGAGACCCAGTACTTC. Together with reference TRBV5-5 and TRBJ2-5, the CDR3 gives the full variable domain: DAGVTQSPTHLIKTRGQQVTLRCSPISGHKSVSWYQQVLGQGPQFIFQYYEKEERGRGNFPDRFSARQFPNYSSELNVNALLLGDSALYLCASSEAGAQNQETQYFGPGTRLLVL.

The rearrangement uses TRBV7-9 and TRBJ1-4; 9 bases are a match to TRBD1. V shed 5 bases, J shed 7 bases, and the junction held 11 bases outside the gene matches. CDR3 length: 16 residues. Per germline, CDR1 SEHNR and CDR2 FQNEAQ (reference sequence). In DNA form, the CDR3 reads TGTGCCAGCAGCACGAACACAGGGGGCTGGGGTGAAAAACTGTTTTTT. This translates into CASSTNTGGWGEKLFF. Variable domain in full (rest from reference TRBV7-9 and TRBJ1-4): DTGVSQNPRHKITKRGQNVTFRCDPISEHNRLYWYRQTLGQGPEFLTYFQNEAQLEKSRLLSDRFSAERPKGSFSTLEIQRTEQGDSAMYLCASSTNTGGWGEKLFFGSGTQLSVL.

The chain couples TRBV2 to TRBJ2-2, with TRBD2 matching 8 bases. With V trimmed by 7 bases and J by 6 bases, 10 bases remained unmatched. The CDR3 runs to 15 residues. The germline V gene has CDR1 SNHLY and CDR2 FYNNEI. CDR3 coding DNA: TGTGCCAGCATGATGATGGCGGGGGGCGCCGGGGAGCTGTTTTTT. Translating it yields CASMMMAGGAGELFF. The full variable domain, completed using reference TRBV2 and TRBJ2-2, is EPEVTQTPSHQVTQMGQEVILRCVPISNHLYFYWYRQILGQKVEFLVSFYNNEISEKSEIFDDQFSVERPDGSNFTLKIRSTKLEDSAMYFCASMMMAGGAGELFFGEGSRLTVL.

The DNA for the CDR3 is TGTGCCACCAGCAGGCGGACAGAAAGCTATGGCTACACCTTC. It is translated as CATSRRTESYGYTF. The chain is built from TRBV15 and TRBJ1-2; TRBD1 is a possible D gene (6 bases). The V gene lost 3 bases and the J gene lost 4 bases, with 12 bases spanning the gap. Germline loops: CDR1 LNHNV, CDR2 YYDKDF (reference sequence). This CDR3 region has 14 residues.

The chain combines TRBV7-8 with TRBJ2-7; 13 bases align to TRBD2. The CDR3 sequence is 17 residues long. The V gene end was trimmed by 2 bases and the J gene end by 4 bases; junction bases not matched to a gene: 8. Germline V gives CDR1 SGHVS, CDR2 FQNEAQ. CDR3 DNA sequence: TGTGCCAGCAGCTTATACTGGACTAGCGGGGGCCAGTACGAGCAGTACTTC. Translating it yields CASSLYWTSGGQYEQYF.

This chain joins TRBV5-1 and TRBJ1-2, with 8 bases identical to TRBD1. This CDR3 has 13 residues. Germline lookup yields CDR1 SGHRS and CDR2 YFSETQ. V gave up 2 bases and J gave up 7 bases; unmatched junction bases: 4. CDR3 nucleotides: TGCGCCAGCAGCTTTGACAGGGGAGGTGGCTACACCTTC. It translates to CASSFDRGGGYTF.

The chain links TRBV9 to TRBJ2-7; D possibly corresponds to TRBD1 (6 bases). From germline, CDR1 is SGDLS and CDR2 YYNGEE. Between the trimmed V and J ends, which lost 2 bases and 0 bases, there was a span of 12 bases. The CDR3 runs 15 residues. The DNA for the CDR3 is TGTGCCAGCAGCGTCGGGGACATCCACTCCTACGAGCAGTACTTC. Its protein product is CASSVGDIHSYEQYF.

V usage is TRBV4-2 and J usage is TRBJ2-5; TRBD1 matches 8 bases. This CDR3 is 15 amino acids long. Unmatched junction bases numbered 4, after V lost 0 bases and J lost 4 bases. Germline V lookup: CDR1 LGHNA, CDR2 YNFKEQ. The CDR3, as DNA: TGTGCCAGCAGCCAAGACCCAGGGGGCGGAGAGACCCAGTACTTC. This translates into CASSQDPGGGETQYF.

The V call is TRBV19, the J call TRBJ1-1; 11 nucleotides align to TRBD1. V was pared by 8 bases and J by 4 bases, with 6 bases of the junction left unmatched. In germline, CDR1 is LNHDA, CDR2 SQIVND (reference sequence). This CDR3 comprises 14 residues. The CDR3 spells CASRGQGVVTEAFF. The CDR3 DNA follows: TGTGCCAGTCGGGGACAGGGGGTAGTCACTGAAGCTTTCTTT.

The rearrangement links TRBV4-2 to TRBJ1-1, with D perhaps TRBD1 (6 bases). Trimming left V 4 bases short and J 0 bases short, with 12 bases between. Per the germline V gene, CDR1 is LGHNA and CDR2 is YNFKEQ. The CDR3 length is 15 residues. The CDR3 is CASSPERDMNTEAFF. In nucleotides, the CDR3 is TGTGCCAGCAGCCCAGAACGGGACATGAACACTGAAGCTTTCTTT.

The chain has TRBV7-9 and TRBJ1-1; D not certain. From germline, CDR1 is SEHNR and CDR2 FQNEAQ (reference sequence). V was clipped by 1 base and J by 1 base, with 7 bases between them. The CDR3 loop spans 14 amino acids. The CDR3 DNA sequence: TGTGCCAGCAGCTTAGAAACAGCGAACACTGAAGCTTTCTTT. This encodes CASSLETANTEAFF.

The rearrangement links TRBV5-1 to TRBJ1-3; 9 bases match TRBD1. J lost 2 bases, V lost 4 bases, and 4 bases had no gene match. CDR3 size: 15 residues. The germline gives CDR1 SGHRS, CDR2 YFSETQ. The CDR3 coding sequence is TGCGCCAGCAGCCCGGGACAGGGAACTGGAAACACCATATATTTT. Translation gives CASSPGQGTGNTIYF.

This clone was seen a handful of times. The chain carries TRBV28 and TRBJ2-6, with 12 bases that match TRBD1. Germline trimming cut 7 bases from V and 4 bases from J; bases unmatched to any gene: 11. The CDR3 consists of 18 residues. The germline V gene has CDR1 MDHEN and CDR2 SYDVKM. The DNA for the CDR3 is TGTGCCAGCACCACGGCCGGGACAGGGGGCAGGGGGGCCAACGTCCTGACTTTC. Residues: CASTTAGTGGRGANVLTF.

J is TRBJ2-7 and V is TRBV7-2; the match to TRBD2 covers 15 bases. V dropped 5 bases and J dropped 5; count of bases not matched to a gene: 7. This CDR3 has 16 amino acids. Germline V CDR1 and CDR2: SGHTA, FQGNSA. The CDR3 region is CASSEYGTSGGNEQYF. Written as DNA, the CDR3 is TGTGCCAGCAGCGAGTATGGGACTAGCGGGGGGAACGAGCAGTACTTC.

This rearrangement joins TRBV29-1 to TRBJ2-7; 13 nucleotides line up with TRBD2. The V gene end was trimmed by 7 bases and the J gene end by 4 bases; junction bases not matched to a gene: 7. The germline gives CDR1 SQVTM, CDR2 ANQGSEA. The CDR3 is 14 residues long. Here the CDR3 DNA reads TGCAGCGCAAAACTAGCGGGAGGGCCTTACGAGCAGTACTTC. This encodes CSAKLAGGPYEQYF.

This clone was detected only once. V gene TRBV27 combines with J gene TRBJ2-5; TRBD2 agrees at 12 bases. The V and J ends lost 4 bases and 4 bases, in that order; junction bases with no gene match: 1. Germline CDR1 MNHEY, CDR2 SMNVEV (reference sequence). CDR3 length equals 14 residues. The CDR3 DNA reads as TGTGCCAGCAGTTCACTAGCGGGGGGAGAGACCCAGTACTTC. Its translation is CASSSLAGGETQYF.

The rearrangement uses TRBV6-1 and TRBJ2-2, with D possibly TRBD2 on 7 matching bases. The CDR3 consists of 17 residues. The ends were cut back, 0 bases at V and 1 base at J, with 12 bases in the middle. CDR1 is MNHNS and CDR2 is SASEGT in the germline V gene. The CDR3 is CASSEALGGGNTGELFF. The CDR3 nucleotides read TGTGCCAGCAGTGAAGCCCTGGGAGGGGGGAACACCGGGGAGCTGTTTTTT.

The chain is built from TRBV19 and TRBJ1-1, with TRBD1 matching over 10 bases. V lost 0 bases to trimming and J lost 1 base; unmatched junction nucleotides: 2. Germline loops: CDR1 LNHDA, CDR2 SQIVND (reference sequence). This CDR3 region has 16 residues. The CDR3 nucleotides read TGTGCCAGTAGTATAGACCGACAGGGGGCGAACACTGAAGCTTTCTTT. The encoded protein is CASSIDRQGANTEAFF.

V gene TRBV7-2 combines with J gene TRBJ2-5; 9 bases agree with TRBD2. The V segment lost 1 base and the J segment 4 bases; nucleotides outside the gene matches: 4. The length of the CDR3 is 15 residues. CDR1 and CDR2 (germline): SGHTA, FQGNSA. In DNA form, the CDR3 reads TGTGCCAGCAGCTTAGGTAGCGGGGGAGGAGAGACCCAGTACTTC. Residues: CASSLGSGGGETQYF. The full variable domain, with the rest looked up from reference TRBV7-2 and TRBJ2-5, is GAGVSQSPSNKVTEKGKDVELRCDPISGHTALYWYRQSLGQGLEFLIYFQGNSAPDKSGLPSDRFSAERTGGSVSTLTIQRTQQEDSAVYLCASSLGSGGGETQYFGPGTRLLVL.

A remark on this clone: The same CDR3 can be traced to other DNA sequences in this sample. The J gene is TRBJ1-1, the V gene TRBV9, with D possibly matching TRBD1 (6 bases). Germline CDR1 and CDR2: SGDLS and YYNGEE. V gave up 5 bases and J gave up 0 bases, with 8 bases separating them. The CDR3 runs 13 residues. The CDR3 sequence is CASSPGVNTEAFF. CDR3 sequence (DNA): TGTGCCAGCAGTCCAGGGGTGAACACTGAAGCTTTCTTT. Drawing the rest from reference TRBV9 and TRBJ1-1, the complete variable domain is DSGVTQTPKHLITATGQRVTLRCSPRSGDLSVYWYQQSLDQGLQFLIQYYNGEERAKGNILERFSAQQFPDLHSELNLSSLELGDSALYFCASSPGVNTEAFFGQGTRLTVV.